This T cell receptor beta chain was sequenced during a study of human T cells and chemical hapten exposure. Study-wide background: On about 2 cm by about 2 cm of upper inner arm skin, sensitization was performed with 2% DPC. Broader study findings: Unchanged with DPC sensitization were TCRs above 1 in 1000 frequency. The formation of large CDR3 similarity clusters by expanded TCRs significantly exceeded that of controls.

Stated time point: patch test 3, about 24 weeks after DPC sensitization. Indicated treatment: therapeutic diphenylcyclopropenone sensitization with weekly scalp DPC. This clonotype was detected ten times or more. What it binds is unknown. Between the trimmed V and J ends, which lost 4 bases and 4 bases, there was a span of 17 bases. Germline CDR1 SGHTA, CDR2 FQGTGA. The CDR3 contains 16 residues. Authors' analysis steps: 95,638 TCRs per sample was the median, with a range of roughly 23,224 to 750,000. TCRdb analysed the RACE reads with MiXCR anew, one entry per CDR3 protein. The V and J calls were not made by the authors but by TCRdb's processing. The table lists about 84,000 distinct CDR3 sequences, 10% to 12% of them singletons.

J is TRBJ2-1 and V is TRBV7-3; D is tentatively TRBD1 or TRBD2 (5 bases each). Source: whole blood, taken in connection with sensitization to the hapten diphenylcyclopropenone (DPC). The receptor was isolated from a woman in her forties or fifties with alopecia areata. Some clones in this sample may be carry-over from other donors' samples. CDR3 loop: CASSSRPGTSYNEQFF. The CDR3 nucleotides are TGTGCCAGCAGCTCTCGTCCAGGGACGAGTTACAATGAGCAGTTCTTC.